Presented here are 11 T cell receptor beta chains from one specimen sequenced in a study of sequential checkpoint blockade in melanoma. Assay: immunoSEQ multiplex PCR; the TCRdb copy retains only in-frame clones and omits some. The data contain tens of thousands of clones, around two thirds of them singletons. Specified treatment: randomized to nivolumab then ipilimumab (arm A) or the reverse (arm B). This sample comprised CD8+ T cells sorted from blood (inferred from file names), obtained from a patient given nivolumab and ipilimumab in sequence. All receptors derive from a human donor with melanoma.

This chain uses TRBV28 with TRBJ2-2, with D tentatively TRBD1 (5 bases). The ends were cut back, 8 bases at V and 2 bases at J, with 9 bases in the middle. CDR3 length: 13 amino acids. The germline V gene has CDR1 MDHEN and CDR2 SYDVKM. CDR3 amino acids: CASQTVNTGELFF. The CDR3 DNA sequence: TGTGCCAGCCAGACAGTAAACACCGGGGAGCTGTTTTTT.

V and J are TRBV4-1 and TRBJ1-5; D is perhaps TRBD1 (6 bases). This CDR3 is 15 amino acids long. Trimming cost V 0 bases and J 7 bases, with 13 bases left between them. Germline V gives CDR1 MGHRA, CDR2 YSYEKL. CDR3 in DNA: TGCGCCAGCAGCCAAGAGAAGGGGGAAGGGCAGCCCCAGCATTTT. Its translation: CASSQEKGEGQPQHF.

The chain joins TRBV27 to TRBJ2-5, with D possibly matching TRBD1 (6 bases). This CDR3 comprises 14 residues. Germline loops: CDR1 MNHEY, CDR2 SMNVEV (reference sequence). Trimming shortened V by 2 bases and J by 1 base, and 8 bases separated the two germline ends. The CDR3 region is CASSLGGGQETQYF. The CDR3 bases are TGTGCCAGCAGTTTAGGGGGCGGCCAAGAGACCCAGTACTTC.

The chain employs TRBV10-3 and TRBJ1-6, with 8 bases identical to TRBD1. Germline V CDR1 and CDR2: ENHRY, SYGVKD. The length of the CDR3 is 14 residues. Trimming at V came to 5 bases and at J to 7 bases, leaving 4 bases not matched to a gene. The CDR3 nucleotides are TGTGCCATCAGTCCAGGGGGCGAGAATTCACCCCTCCACTTT. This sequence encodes CAISPGGENSPLHF.

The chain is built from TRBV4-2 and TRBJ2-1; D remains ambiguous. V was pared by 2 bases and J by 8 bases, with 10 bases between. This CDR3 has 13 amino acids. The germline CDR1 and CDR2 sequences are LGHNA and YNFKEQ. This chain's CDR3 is CASSQSETYEQFF. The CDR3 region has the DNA TGTGCCAGCAGCCAATCGGAGACGTATGAGCAGTTCTTC.

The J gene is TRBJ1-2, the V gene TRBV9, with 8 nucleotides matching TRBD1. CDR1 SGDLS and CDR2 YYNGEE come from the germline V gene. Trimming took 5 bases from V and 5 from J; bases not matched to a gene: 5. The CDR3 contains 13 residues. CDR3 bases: TGTGCCAGCAGGCCACAGGGGGGGTATGGCTACACCTTC. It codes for CASRPQGGYGYTF.

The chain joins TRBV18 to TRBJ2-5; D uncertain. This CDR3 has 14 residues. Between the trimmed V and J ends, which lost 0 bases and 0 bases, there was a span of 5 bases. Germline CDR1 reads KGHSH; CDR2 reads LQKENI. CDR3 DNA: TGTGCCAGCTCACCACCGACAAACCAAGAGACCCAGTACTTC. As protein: CASSPPTNQETQYF.

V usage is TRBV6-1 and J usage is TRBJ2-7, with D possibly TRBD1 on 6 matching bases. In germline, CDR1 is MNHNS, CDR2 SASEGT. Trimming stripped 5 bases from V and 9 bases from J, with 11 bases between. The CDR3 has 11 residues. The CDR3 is CASSQDRRQYF. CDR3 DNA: TGTGCCAGCAGTCAGGACAGACGGCAGTACTTC.

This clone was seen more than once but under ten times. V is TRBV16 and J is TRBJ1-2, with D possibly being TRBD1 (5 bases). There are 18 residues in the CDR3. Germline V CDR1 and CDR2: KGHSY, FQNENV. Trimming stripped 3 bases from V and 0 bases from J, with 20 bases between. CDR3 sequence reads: CASSHPGPGGTSNYGYTF. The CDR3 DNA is TGTGCCAGCAGCCACCCCGGGCCGGGGGGGACCTCTAACTATGGCTACACCTTC. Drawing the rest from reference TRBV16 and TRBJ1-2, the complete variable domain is GEEVAQTPKHLVRGEGQKAKLYCAPIKGHSYVFWYQQVLKNEFKFLISFQNENVFDETGMPKERFSAKCLPNSPCSLEIQATKLEDSAVYFCASSHPGPGGTSNYGYTFGSGTRLTVV.

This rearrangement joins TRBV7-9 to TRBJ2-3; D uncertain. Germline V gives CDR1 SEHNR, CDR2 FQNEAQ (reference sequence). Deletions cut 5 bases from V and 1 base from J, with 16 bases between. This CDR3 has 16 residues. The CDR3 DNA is TGTGCCAGCAGCGCCTTAACAGATTCTCGCACAGATACGCAGTATTTT. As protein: CASSALTDSRTDTQYF.

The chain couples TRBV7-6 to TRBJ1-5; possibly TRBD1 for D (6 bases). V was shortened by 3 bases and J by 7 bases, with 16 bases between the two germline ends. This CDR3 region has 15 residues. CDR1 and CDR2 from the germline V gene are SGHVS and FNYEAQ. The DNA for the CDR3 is TGTGCCAGCAGCTTGGGACACCCCTGGGAACAGCCCCAGCATTTT. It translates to CASSLGHPWEQPQHF.